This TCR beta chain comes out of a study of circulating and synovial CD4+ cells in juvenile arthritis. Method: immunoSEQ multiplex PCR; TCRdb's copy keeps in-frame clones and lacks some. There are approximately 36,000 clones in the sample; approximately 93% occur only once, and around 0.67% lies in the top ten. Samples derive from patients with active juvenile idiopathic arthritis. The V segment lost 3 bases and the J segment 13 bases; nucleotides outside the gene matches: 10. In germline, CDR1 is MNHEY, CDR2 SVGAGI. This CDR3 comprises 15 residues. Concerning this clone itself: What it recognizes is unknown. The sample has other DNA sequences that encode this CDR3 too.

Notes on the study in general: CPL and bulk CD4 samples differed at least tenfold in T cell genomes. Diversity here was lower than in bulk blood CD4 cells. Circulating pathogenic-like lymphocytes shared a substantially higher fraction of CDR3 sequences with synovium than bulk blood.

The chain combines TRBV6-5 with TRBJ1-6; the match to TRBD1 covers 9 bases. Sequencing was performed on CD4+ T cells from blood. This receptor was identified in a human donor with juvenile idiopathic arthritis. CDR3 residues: CASSYRGTGLSPLHF. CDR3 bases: TGTGCCAGCAGTTATCGAGGGACAGGGCTTTCCCCCCTCCACTTT.